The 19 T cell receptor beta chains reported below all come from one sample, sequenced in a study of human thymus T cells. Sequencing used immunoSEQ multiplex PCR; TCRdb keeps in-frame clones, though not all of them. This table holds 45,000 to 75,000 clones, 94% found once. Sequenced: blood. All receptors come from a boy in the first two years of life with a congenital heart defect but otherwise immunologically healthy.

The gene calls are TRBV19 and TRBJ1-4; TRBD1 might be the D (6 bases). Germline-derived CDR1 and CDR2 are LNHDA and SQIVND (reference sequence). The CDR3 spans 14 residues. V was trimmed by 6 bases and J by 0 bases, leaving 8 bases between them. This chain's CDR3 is CASRGTTTNEKLFF. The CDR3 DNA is TGTGCCAGTAGAGGGACAACAACTAATGAAAAACTGTTTTTT.

The CDR3 coding sequence is TGTGCCAGCAGATTGACTAGCGGGGACACCGGGGAGCTGTTTTTT. This encodes CASRLTSGDTGELFF. V and J are TRBV7-3 and TRBJ2-2, with 11 bases lining up with TRBD2. Looked up from germline, CDR1 is SGHTA and CDR2 is FQGTGA. Germline trimming cut 6 bases from V and 3 bases from J; bases unmatched to any gene: 3. This CDR3 is 15 amino acids long. The full variable domain, in which reference TRBV7-3 and TRBJ2-2 provide the parts outside the CDR3, is GAGVSQTPSNKVTEKGKYVELRCDPISGHTALYWYRQSLGQGPEFLIYFQGTGAADDSGLPNDRFFAVRPEGSVSTLKIQRTERGDSAVYLCASRLTSGDTGELFFGEGSRLTVL.

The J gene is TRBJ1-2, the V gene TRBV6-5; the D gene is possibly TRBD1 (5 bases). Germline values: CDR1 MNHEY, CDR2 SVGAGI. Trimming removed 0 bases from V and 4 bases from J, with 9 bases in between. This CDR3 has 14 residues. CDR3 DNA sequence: TGTGCCAGCAGTTACTCAGCAGGGCCCTATGGCTACACCTTC. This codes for CASSYSAGPYGYTF.

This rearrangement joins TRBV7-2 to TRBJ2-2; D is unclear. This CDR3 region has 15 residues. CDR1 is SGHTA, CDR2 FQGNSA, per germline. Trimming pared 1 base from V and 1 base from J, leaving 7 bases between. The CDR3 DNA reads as TGTGCCAGCAGCTTAGGAGGATGGAACACCGGGGAGCTGTTTTTT. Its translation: CASSLGGWNTGELFF.

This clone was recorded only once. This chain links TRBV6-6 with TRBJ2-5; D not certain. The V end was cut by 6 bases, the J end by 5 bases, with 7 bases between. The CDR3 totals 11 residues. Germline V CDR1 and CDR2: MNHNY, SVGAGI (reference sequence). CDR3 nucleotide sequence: TGTGCCAGCAGAACACGGGAGACCCAGTACTTC. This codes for CASRTRETQYF.

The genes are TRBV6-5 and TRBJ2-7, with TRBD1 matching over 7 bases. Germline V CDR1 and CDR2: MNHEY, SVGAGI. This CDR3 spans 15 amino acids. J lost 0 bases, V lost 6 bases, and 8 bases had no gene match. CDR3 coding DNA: TGTGCCAGCAGGCTAAACAGGGGTAGCTCCTACGAGCAGTACTTC. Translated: CASRLNRGSSYEQYF.

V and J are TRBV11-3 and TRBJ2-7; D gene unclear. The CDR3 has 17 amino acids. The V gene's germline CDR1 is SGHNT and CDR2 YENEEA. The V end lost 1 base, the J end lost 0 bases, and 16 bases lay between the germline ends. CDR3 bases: TGTGCCAGCAGCTTAGCCGCATTAACAGCTAGCTCCTACGAGCAGTACTTC. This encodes CASSLAALTASSYEQYF.

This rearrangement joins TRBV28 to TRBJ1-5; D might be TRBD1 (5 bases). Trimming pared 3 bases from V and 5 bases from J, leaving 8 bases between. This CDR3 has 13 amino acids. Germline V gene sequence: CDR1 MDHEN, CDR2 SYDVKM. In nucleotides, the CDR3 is TGTGCCAGCAGTTTCGGGACTCATCAGCCCCAGCATTTT. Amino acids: CASSFGTHQPQHF.

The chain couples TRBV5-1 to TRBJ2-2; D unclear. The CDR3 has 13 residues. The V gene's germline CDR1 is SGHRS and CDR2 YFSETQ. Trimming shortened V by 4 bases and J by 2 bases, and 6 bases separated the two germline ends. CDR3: CASSSFNTGELFF. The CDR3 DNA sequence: TGCGCCAGCAGCAGCTTTAACACCGGGGAGCTGTTTTTT.

The CDR3 DNA reads TGTGCCAGCTCACTAGGGACAGGAGATGGCTACACCTTC. It codes for CASSLGTGDGYTF. The V and J genes are TRBV18 and TRBJ1-2; 8 bases fit TRBD1. V trimming: 4 bases; J trimming: 6 bases; junction bases outside the gene matches: 4. Germline V gene sequence: CDR1 KGHSH, CDR2 LQKENI. The length of the CDR3 is 13 residues.

The CDR3 DNA reads as TGCGCCAGCAAATACTTGAAGACCAGGGGAATCCACGAGCAGTACTTC. Protein product: CASKYLKTRGIHEQYF. This chain uses TRBV23-1 with TRBJ2-7; D is perhaps TRBD1 (6 bases). TRBV23-1 belongs to the ORF category, with a function that is uncertain. The CDR3 extends over 16 amino acids. The ends were cut back, 7 bases at V and 5 bases at J, with 24 bases in the middle.

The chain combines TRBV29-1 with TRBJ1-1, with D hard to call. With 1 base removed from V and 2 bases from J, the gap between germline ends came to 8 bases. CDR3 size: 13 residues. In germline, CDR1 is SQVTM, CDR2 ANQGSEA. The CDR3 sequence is CSVEGTENTEAFF. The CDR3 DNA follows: TGCAGCGTTGAAGGGACTGAAAACACTGAAGCTTTCTTT.

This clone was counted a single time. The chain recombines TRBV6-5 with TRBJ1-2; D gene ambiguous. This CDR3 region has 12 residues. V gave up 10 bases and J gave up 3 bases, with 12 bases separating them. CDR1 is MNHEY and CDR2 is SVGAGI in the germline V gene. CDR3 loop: CATRAGDYGYTF. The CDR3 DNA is TGTGCCACGCGGGCTGGAGACTATGGCTACACCTTC.

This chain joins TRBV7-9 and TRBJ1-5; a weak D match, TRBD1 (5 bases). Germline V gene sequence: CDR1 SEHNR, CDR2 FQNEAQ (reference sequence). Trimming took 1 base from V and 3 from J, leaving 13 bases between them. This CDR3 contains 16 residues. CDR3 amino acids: CASSLGTGAFNQPQHF. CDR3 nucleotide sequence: TGTGCCAGCAGCTTAGGGACCGGGGCCTTCAATCAGCCCCAGCATTTT. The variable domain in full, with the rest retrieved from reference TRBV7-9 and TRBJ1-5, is DTGVSQNPRHKITKRGQNVTFRCDPISEHNRLYWYRQTLGQGPEFLTYFQNEAQLEKSRLLSDRFSAERPKGSFSTLEIQRTEQGDSAMYLCASSLGTGAFNQPQHFGDGTRLSIL.

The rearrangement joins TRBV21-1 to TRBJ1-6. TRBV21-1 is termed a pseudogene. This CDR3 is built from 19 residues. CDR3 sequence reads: CASPRRSPVGILDNSPLHF. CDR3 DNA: TGTGCCAGCCCGAGGCGTAGTCCAGTGGGAATTTTAGATAATTCACCCCTCCACTTT.

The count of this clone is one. CDR3 sequence reads: CASSDAPDRASYEQYF. The CDR3 DNA sequence: TGTGCCAGCAGTGATGCCCCGGACAGGGCCTCCTACGAGCAGTACTTC. The V and J genes are TRBV6-1 and TRBJ2-7; TRBD1 matches at 8 bases. With V trimmed by 3 bases and J by 0 bases, 7 bases remained unmatched. The germline V gene encodes CDR1 MNHNS and CDR2 SASEGT. The CDR3 contains 16 residues.

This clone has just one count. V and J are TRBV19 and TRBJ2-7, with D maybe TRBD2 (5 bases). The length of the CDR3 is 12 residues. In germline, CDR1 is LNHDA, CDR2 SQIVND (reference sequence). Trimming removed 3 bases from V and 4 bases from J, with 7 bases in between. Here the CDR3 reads CASSIGVYEQYF. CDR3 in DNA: TGTGCCAGTAGTATCGGGGTTTACGAGCAGTACTTC.

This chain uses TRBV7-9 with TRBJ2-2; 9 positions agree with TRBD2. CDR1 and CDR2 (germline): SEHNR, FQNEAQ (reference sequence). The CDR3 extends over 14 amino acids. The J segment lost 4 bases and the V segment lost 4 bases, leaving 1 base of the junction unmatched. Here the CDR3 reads CASSSAGGTGELFF. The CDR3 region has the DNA TGTGCCAGCAGCTCAGCGGGGGGCACCGGGGAGCTGTTTTTT.

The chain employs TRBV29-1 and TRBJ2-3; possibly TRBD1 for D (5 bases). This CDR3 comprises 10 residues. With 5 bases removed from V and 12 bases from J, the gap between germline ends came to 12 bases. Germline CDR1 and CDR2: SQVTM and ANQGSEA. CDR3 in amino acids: CSVFRGAQYF. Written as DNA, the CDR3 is TGCAGCGTTTTCCGTGGGGCCCAGTATTTT.